These T cell receptor beta chains were read from a single sample in a study of vaccination effects on CD4 cells after COVID-19. Method: immunoSEQ multiplex PCR; TCRdb's copy keeps in-frame clones and lacks some. This table holds roughly 30,000 clones, 73% found once. Their specific antigens are unknown. Source: CD4+ T cells from PBMCs cultured with HCoV-OC43 spike peptides, taken before COVID-19 vaccination. The receptors were gathered from a human donor who received a COVID-19 vaccine. Both conserved end residues are part of each CDR3. Fields, in order: clone size, J gene, D gene, V gene, CDR3 protein, CDR3 DNA. D genes are given only for firm matches. Size tells how often a clone was seen (once, few, many) or the class of an expanded clone, and some rows leave it out.

size: -; J: TRBJ2-1; D: -; V: TRBV27; CDR3: CASSLWRSNEQFF; DNA: TGTGCCAGCAGTTTATGGCGCAGCAATGAGCAGTTCTTC
size: -; J: TRBJ1-6; D: -; V: TRBV24-1; CDR3: CATSDLTANNSPLHF; DNA: TGTGCCACCAGTGACCTGACAGCAAATAATTCACCCCTCCACTTT
size: -; J: TRBJ1-1; D: TRBD1; V: TRBV10-3; CDR3: CAISEHRGPGTEAFF; DNA: TGTGCCATCAGTGAGCACAGGGGGCCCGGCACTGAAGCTTTCTTT
size: -; J: TRBJ1-1; D: -; V: TRBV3-1/TRBV3-2; CDR3: CASSRPGRGGTEAFF; DNA: TGTGCCAGCAGCCGTCCGGGACGGGGAGGGACTGAAGCTTTCTTT
size: once; J: TRBJ2-6; D: TRBD1; V: TRBV7-7; CDR3: CASSRTGKPVGANVLTF; DNA: TGTGCTAGCAGCCGGACAGGGAAACCTGTTGGGGCCAACGTCCTGACTTTC
size: -; J: TRBJ2-7; D: -; V: TRBV29-1; CDR3: CSVHDDSLEQYF; DNA: TGCAGCGTCCACGATGACAGTCTCGAGCAGTACTTC
size: -; J: TRBJ2-2; D: TRBD1; V: TRBV11-2; CDR3: CASVTGVGTGELFF; DNA: TGTGCCAGTGTGACAGGGGTGGGAACCGGGGAGCTGTTTTTT
size: once; J: TRBJ1-1; D: -; V: TRBV28; CDR3: CASSYRGNTEAFF; DNA: TGTGCCAGCAGTTATCGGGGGAACACTGAAGCTTTCTTT
size: -; J: TRBJ1-3; D: -; V: TRBV4-1; CDR3: CASSQDGAGYGNTIYF; DNA: TGCGCCAGCAGCCAAGATGGCGCAGGGTACGGAAACACCATATATTTT
size: -; J: TRBJ1-2; D: -; V: TRBV20-1; CDR3: CSASLNYGYTF; DNA: TGCAGTGCTAGCCTTAACTATGGCTACACCTTC
size: few; J: TRBJ2-7; D: -; V: TRBV15; CDR3: CATSRDRGREQYF; DNA: TGTGCCACCAGCAGAGATCGGGGCCGCGAGCAGTACTTC
size: -; J: TRBJ2-3; D: TRBD2; V: TRBV4-3; CDR3: CASSLGATSGGRDTQYF; DNA: TGCGCCAGCAGCCTGGGAGCTACTAGCGGGGGGCGGGATACGCAGTATTTT
size: -; J: TRBJ1-2; D: -; V: TRBV7-2; CDR3: CASSLQEVYGYTF; DNA: TGTGCCAGCAGCTTACAGGAGGTCTATGGCTACACCTTC